This T cell receptor beta chain originates from a study of cytomegalovirus exposure and HLA in healthy donors. PCR employed 60 Vbeta and 13 Jbeta primers. Assay used: immunoSEQ multiplex PCR; TCRdb lists only in-frame clones, some missing. The table lists 150,000 to 180,000 clones, 80% of them singletons. The V end lost 1 base, the J end lost 7 bases, and 17 bases lay between the germline ends. Germline CDR1 and CDR2: SQVTM and ANQGSEA. CDR3 length equals 15 residues. The chain combines TRBV29-1 with TRBJ2-1, with D perhaps TRBD1 (6 bases). Sequenced sample: PBMCs. This clonotype was sampled from a woman aged 40 to 55 in good health and CMV-seropositive. The CDR3 loop is CSVEVGARVGNEQFF. The CDR3 DNA follows: TGCAGCGTTGAAGTGGGGGCTAGGGTGGGGAATGAGCAGTTCTTC.